These 18 T cell receptor beta chains share one sample of origin, sequenced in a study of shared clonotypes between healthy human individuals. Repertoires were generated with immunoSEQ multiplex PCR, while TCRdb's copy carries only in-frame clones and drops some. This sample has hundreds of thousands of clones, with roughly four fifths found just once. The source material was PBMCs. The receptor source for this set is a woman in her forties in good health. Some clones in this sample may be carry-over from other donors' samples.

This clone was counted between two and nine times. The chain links TRBV28 to TRBJ1-4; D is perhaps TRBD1 (5 bases). The V gene's germline CDR1 is MDHEN and CDR2 SYDVKM. CDR3 length: 15 residues. Trimming removed 2 bases from V and 5 bases from J, with 12 bases in between. The CDR3 nucleotides read TGTGCCAGCAGTTTAGTGACAGCCCCAAATGAAAAACTGTTTTTT. Amino acids: CASSLVTAPNEKLFF.

V gene TRBV30 combines with J gene TRBJ1-4; the D gene is possibly TRBD1 (5 bases). The CDR3 sequence is 14 residues long. The germline gives CDR1 GTSNPN, CDR2 SVGIG (reference sequence). Trimming removed 5 bases at V and 2 bases at J, with 12 bases between. CDR3 region: CAWQEGKTNEKLFF. The CDR3 DNA is TGTGCCTGGCAGGAGGGGAAGACTAATGAAAAACTGTTTTTT.

The chain combines TRBV2 with TRBJ2-7, with 12 bases fitting TRBD2. V lost 5 bases and J lost 7; bases outside the gene matches: 9. CDR1 SNHLY and CDR2 FYNNEI come from the germline V gene. The length of the CDR3 is 15 residues. This chain's CDR3 is CASSQRLAGDSEQYF. CDR3 in DNA: TGTGCCAGCAGTCAGCGACTAGCGGGAGATTCTGAGCAGTACTTC. The variable domain in full, with the rest retrieved from reference TRBV2 and TRBJ2-7, is EPEVTQTPSHQVTQMGQEVILRCVPISNHLYFYWYRQILGQKVEFLVSFYNNEISEKSEIFDDQFSVERPDGSNFTLKIRSTKLEDSAMYFCASSQRLAGDSEQYFGPGTRLTVT.

This clone was seen a handful of times. The chain couples TRBV2 to TRBJ2-3; 10 bases map to TRBD1. V dropped 2 bases and J dropped 5; count of bases not matched to a gene: 4. Per germline, CDR1 SNHLY and CDR2 FYNNEI. CDR3 length equals 15 residues. The CDR3 protein is CASSERQGAVDTQYF. The CDR3 coding sequence is TGTGCCAGCAGTGAAAGACAGGGGGCTGTAGATACGCAGTATTTT.

The rearrangement links TRBV7-2 to TRBJ2-3; TRBD2 agrees at 7 bases. This CDR3 contains 16 residues. Germline trimming cut 1 base from V and 6 bases from J; bases unmatched to any gene: 10. The germline V gene encodes CDR1 SGHTA and CDR2 FQGNSA. CDR3 loop: CASSLVGGSGGDTQYF. The CDR3 DNA follows: TGTGCCAGCAGCTTAGTTGGCGGGAGTGGAGGGGATACGCAGTATTTT.

The chain carries TRBV9 and TRBJ2-7; 8 positions agree with TRBD2. This CDR3 is built from 14 residues. The V segment lost 3 bases and the J segment 4 bases; nucleotides outside the gene matches: 6. Germline values: CDR1 SGDLS, CDR2 YYNGEE. CDR3 sequence: CASSGGLGSYEQYF. The CDR3 region has the DNA TGTGCCAGCAGCGGGGGACTAGGTAGTTACGAGCAGTACTTC.

A note on this clone: Within the sample, other DNA sequences also encode this same CDR3. The chain uses TRBV6-1 and TRBJ1-1; 7 nucleotides line up with TRBD1. The germline gives CDR1 MNHNS, CDR2 SASEGT. CDR3 length: 13 residues. The V segment lost 7 bases and the J segment 2 bases; nucleotides outside the gene matches: 4. The CDR3: CASTRQGNTEAFF. In nucleotides, the CDR3 is TGTGCCAGCACTAGACAGGGAAACACTGAAGCTTTCTTT.

The chain combines TRBV10-3 with TRBJ1-3; possibly TRBD1 for D (5 bases). Germline V CDR1 and CDR2: ENHRY, SYGVKD. This CDR3 region has 15 residues. V was cut by 3 bases and J by 0 bases, with 9 bases left in between. CDR3 sequence reads: CAISDGASSGNTIYF. The CDR3, as DNA: TGTGCCATCAGTGACGGGGCTAGCTCTGGAAACACCATATATTTT.

This clone occurred a few times. The chain has TRBV2 and TRBJ2-3; D call uncertain. This CDR3 has 10 amino acids. Germline-derived CDR1 and CDR2 are SNHLY and FYNNEI. The ends were cut back, 8 bases at V and 3 bases at J, with 3 bases in the middle. The CDR3 reads CASRTDTQYF. CDR3 coding DNA: TGTGCCAGCCGGACAGATACGCAGTATTTT.

This chain joins TRBV5-4 and TRBJ1-2; D is undetermined. The CDR3 totals 12 residues. Trimming left V 9 bases short and J 3 bases short, with 12 bases between. CDR1 and CDR2 from the germline V gene are SGHNT and YYREEE (reference sequence). The DNA for the CDR3 is TGTGCCACCTCAGACGGATACTATGGCTACACCTTC. The encoded protein is CATSDGYYGYTF.

This clone was observed a handful of times. The chain uses TRBV4-3 and TRBJ1-6, with D hard to call. Trimming cost V 2 bases and J 7 bases, with 9 bases left between them. CDR3 length equals 14 residues. The germline CDR1 and CDR2 sequences are LGHNA and YSLEER. The CDR3 sequence is CASSQNVGNSPLHF. The CDR3 bases are TGCGCCAGCAGCCAAAATGTGGGAAATTCACCCCTCCACTTT.

CDR3 DNA: TGTGCCAGCAGCTTAGAGTTGAGGGGGGCTAGAGGGTCCTACAATGAGCAGTTCTTC. Its translation: CASSLELRGARGSYNEQFF. The chain couples TRBV7-6 to TRBJ2-1; perhaps D is TRBD1 or TRBD2 (6 bases each). The CDR3 is made up of 19 amino acids. CDR1 and CDR2 from the germline V gene are SGHVS and FNYEAQ. V was trimmed by 1 base and J by 1 base, leaving 20 bases between them.

The chain has TRBV5-1 and TRBJ2-7, with 9 bases aligning to TRBD2. CDR1 SGHRS and CDR2 YFSETQ come from the germline V gene. Germline trimming cut 5 bases from V and 2 bases from J; bases unmatched to any gene: 8. The CDR3 has 15 amino acids. This CDR3 reads CASRKAGGSPYEQYF. The CDR3 DNA reads TGCGCCAGCAGAAAAGCGGGAGGCTCTCCCTACGAGCAGTACTTC.

This rearrangement joins TRBV11-2 to TRBJ2-1, with 12 bases identical to TRBD2. Per the germline V gene, CDR1 is SGHAT and CDR2 is FQNNGV. CDR3 length equals 15 residues. Trimming took 4 bases from V and 4 from J; bases not matched to a gene: 2. The CDR3 protein is CASSSTSGSYNEQFF. In DNA, the CDR3 is TGTGCCAGCAGCTCGACTAGCGGGAGTTACAATGAGCAGTTCTTC.

The rearrangement uses TRBV30 and TRBJ1-1, with TRBD1 as a possible D gene (6 bases). The CDR3 has 13 residues. From germline, CDR1 is GTSNPN and CDR2 SVGIG (reference sequence). Between the trimmed V and J ends, which lost 5 bases and 5 bases, there was a span of 15 bases. The CDR3 nucleotides read TGTGCCTGGGAAGGGGGGGTGCGAACTGAAGCTTTCTTT. Protein: CAWEGGVRTEAFF.

Concerning this clone: The sample holds other DNA sequences that translate to the same CDR3. The chain employs TRBV18 and TRBJ1-5, with D uncertain. This CDR3 is 13 amino acids long. The germline V gene encodes CDR1 KGHSH and CDR2 LQKENI. The V end lost 2 bases, the J end lost 1 base, and 3 bases lay between the germline ends. The CDR3 region is CASSPGSNQPQHF. CDR3 nucleotide sequence: TGTGCCAGCTCACCAGGCAGCAATCAGCCCCAGCATTTT.

This chain uses TRBV9 with TRBJ2-5; D unclear. The germline V gene encodes CDR1 SGDLS and CDR2 YYNGEE. This CDR3 contains 13 residues. Between the trimmed V and J ends, which lost 0 bases and 3 bases, there was a span of 6 bases. DNA for the CDR3: TGTGCCAGCAGCGTAGTCCCGAAAGAGACCCAGTACTTC. It yields the protein CASSVVPKETQYF.

This clone was picked up one time. This chain connects TRBV5-1 to TRBJ2-6; D not resolved. The germline V gene encodes CDR1 SGHRS and CDR2 YFSETQ. The CDR3 spans 15 residues. The V end was cut by 0 bases, the J end by 2 bases, with 6 bases between. In DNA, the CDR3 is TGCGCCAGCAGCTTGGCCGGAACTGGGGCCAACGTCCTGACTTTC. This translates into CASSLAGTGANVLTF.